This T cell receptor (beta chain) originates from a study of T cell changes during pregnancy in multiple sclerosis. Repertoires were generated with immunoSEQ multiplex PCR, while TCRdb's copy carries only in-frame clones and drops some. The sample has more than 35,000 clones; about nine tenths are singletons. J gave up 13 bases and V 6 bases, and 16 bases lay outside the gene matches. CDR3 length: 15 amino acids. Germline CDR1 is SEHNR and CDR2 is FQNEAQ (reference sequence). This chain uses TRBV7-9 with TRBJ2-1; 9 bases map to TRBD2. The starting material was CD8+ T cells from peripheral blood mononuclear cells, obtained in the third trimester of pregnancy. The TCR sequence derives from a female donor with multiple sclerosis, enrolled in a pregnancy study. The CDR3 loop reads CASRNPETSGDSQFF. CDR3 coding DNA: TGTGCCAGCAGAAACCCGGAGACTAGCGGTGATTCTCAGTTCTTC.